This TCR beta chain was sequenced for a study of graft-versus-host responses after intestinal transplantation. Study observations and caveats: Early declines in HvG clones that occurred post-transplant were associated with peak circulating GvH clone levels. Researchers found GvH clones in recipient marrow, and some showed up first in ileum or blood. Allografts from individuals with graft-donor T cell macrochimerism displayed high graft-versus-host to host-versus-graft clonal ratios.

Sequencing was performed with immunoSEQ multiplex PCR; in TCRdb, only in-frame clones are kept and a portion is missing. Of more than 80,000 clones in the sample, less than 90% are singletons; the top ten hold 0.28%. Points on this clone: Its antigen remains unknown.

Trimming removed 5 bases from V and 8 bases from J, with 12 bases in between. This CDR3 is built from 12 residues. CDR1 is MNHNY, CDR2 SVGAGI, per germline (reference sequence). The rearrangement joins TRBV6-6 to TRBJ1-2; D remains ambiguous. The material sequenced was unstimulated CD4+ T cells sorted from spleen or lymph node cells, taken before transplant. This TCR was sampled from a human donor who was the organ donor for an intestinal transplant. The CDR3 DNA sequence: TGTGCCAGCAGTCCCCCTCCGGGAGGCTACACCTTC. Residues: CASSPPPGGYTF.